This T cell receptor beta chain was captured in a study of blood T cells in healthy people across ages. Study outcomes and limitations: With donor CMV status unknown, expanded clonotype changes were possibly confounded. Age showed a roughly linear inverse relationship with TCR beta diversity per million T cells.

This clonotype was found a few times. Its antigen is currently unknown. Deletions cut 4 bases from V and 13 bases from J, with 17 bases between. Germline CDR1 reads SQVTM; CDR2 reads ANQGSEA. The CDR3 runs to 12 residues. A second 7 to 11 cycle PCR used barcoded and J-beta primers. From each sample, at least 2.5 million paired-end reads containing CDR3 were obtained. One entry per CDR3 protein, called by TCRdb with MiXCR from the 5' RACE reads. The data hold 1.5 million to 2 million distinct CDR3 sequences, with about two fifths observed a single time. Sequenced sample: blood. The chain uses TRBV29-1 and TRBJ2-4, with D uncertain. The receptor's source is a human donor in good health. CDR3 sequence (DNA): TGCAGCGTTGCGTTACAGAGAGGAGAGCAGTACTTC. Translated: CSVALQRGEQYF.